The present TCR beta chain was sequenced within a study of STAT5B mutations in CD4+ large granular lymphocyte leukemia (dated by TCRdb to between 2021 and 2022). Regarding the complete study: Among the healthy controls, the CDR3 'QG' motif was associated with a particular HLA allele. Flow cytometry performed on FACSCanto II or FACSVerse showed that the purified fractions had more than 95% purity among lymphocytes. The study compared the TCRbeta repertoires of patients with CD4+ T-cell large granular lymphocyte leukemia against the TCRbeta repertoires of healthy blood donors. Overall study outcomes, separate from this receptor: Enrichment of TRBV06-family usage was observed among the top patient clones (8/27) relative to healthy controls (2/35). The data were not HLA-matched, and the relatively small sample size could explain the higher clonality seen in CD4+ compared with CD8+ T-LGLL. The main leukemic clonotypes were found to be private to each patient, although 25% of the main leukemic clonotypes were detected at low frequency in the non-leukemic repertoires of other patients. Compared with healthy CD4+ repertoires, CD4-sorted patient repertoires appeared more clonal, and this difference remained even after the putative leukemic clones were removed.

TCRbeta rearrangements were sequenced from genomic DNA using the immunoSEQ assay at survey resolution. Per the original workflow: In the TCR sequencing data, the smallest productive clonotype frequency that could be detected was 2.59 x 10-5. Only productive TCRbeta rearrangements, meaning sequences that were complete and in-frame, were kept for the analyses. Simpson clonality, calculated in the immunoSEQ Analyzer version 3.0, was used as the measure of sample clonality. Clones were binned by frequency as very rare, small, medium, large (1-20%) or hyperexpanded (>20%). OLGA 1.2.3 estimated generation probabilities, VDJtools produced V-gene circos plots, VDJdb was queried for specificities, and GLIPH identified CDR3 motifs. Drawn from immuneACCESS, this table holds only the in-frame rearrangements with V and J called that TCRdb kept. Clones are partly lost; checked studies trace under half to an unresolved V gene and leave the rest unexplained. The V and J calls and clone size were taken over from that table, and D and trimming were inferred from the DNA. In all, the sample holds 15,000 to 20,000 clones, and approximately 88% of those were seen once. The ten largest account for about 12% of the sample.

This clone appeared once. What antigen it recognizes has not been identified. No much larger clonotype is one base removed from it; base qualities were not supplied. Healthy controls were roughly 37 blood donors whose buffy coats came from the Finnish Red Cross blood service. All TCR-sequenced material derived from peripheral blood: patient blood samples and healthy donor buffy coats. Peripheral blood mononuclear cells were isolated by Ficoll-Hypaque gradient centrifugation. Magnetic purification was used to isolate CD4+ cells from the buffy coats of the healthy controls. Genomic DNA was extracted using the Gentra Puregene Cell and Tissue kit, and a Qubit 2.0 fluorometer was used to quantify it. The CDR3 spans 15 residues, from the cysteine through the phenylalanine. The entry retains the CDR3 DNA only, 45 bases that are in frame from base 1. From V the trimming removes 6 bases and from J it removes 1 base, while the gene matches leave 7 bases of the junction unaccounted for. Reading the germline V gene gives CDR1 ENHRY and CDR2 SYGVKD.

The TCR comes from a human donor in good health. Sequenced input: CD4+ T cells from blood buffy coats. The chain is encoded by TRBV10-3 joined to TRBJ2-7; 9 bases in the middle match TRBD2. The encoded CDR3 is CAIRLDSGRSYEQYF. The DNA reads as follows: TGTGCCATCAGATTAGATAGCGGGAGATCCTACGAGCAGTACTTC.